The 23 T cell receptor beta chains given below trace back to one sample, sequenced in a study of cytotoxic CD8 clonotypes in ibrutinib-treated CLL. Sequencing was performed with immunoSEQ multiplex PCR; in TCRdb, only in-frame clones are kept and a portion is missing. Of some 130,000 clones listed, more than 75% are singletons. Sequencing was performed on PBMCs, taken after 24 months of ibrutinib treatment. The origin of the receptors is a human donor with chronic lymphocytic leukemia.

V gene TRBV5-1 combines with J gene TRBJ2-7; D remains unclear. CDR3 size: 15 residues. Trimming took 1 base from V and 0 from J, leaving 11 bases between them. CDR1 SGHRS and CDR2 YFSETQ come from the germline V gene. DNA for the CDR3: TGCGCCAGCAGCTTGACCGGGCTAAGCTCCTACGAGCAGTACTTC. Protein product: CASSLTGLSSYEQYF.

There are a few counts of this clone. The chain links TRBV28 to TRBJ1-2; TRBD1 agrees at 9 bases. Germline V gene data show CDR1 as MDHEN and CDR2 as SYDVKM. The trim removed 7 bases at V and 5 bases at J, leaving 11 bases unmatched. This CDR3 is 15 amino acids long. CDR3 in amino acids: CASTPGGTGSYGYTF. DNA of the CDR3: TGTGCCAGCACCCCGGGTGGGACAGGGTCTTATGGCTACACCTTC.

V gene TRBV10-3 combines with J gene TRBJ1-4, with unresolved D. Germline CDR1 ENHRY, CDR2 SYGVKD. The V end lost 6 bases, the J end lost 0 bases, and 8 bases lay between the germline ends. This CDR3 is 14 amino acids long. DNA of the CDR3: TGTGCCATCAGCGAGCGGACAACTAATGAAAAACTGTTTTTT. Its protein is CAISERTTNEKLFF.

The chain has TRBV29-1 and TRBJ2-7; 9 positions agree with TRBD1. The CDR3 has 15 residues. After removal of 6 bases from V and 2 bases from J, the junction contained 11 bases not matched to a gene. Germline CDR1 SQVTM, CDR2 ANQGSEA. The CDR3 DNA sequence: TGCAGCGTCCCCCCTGGGACAGGGAGACCCTACGAGCAGTACTTC. Its translation is CSVPPGTGRPYEQYF.

The chain links TRBV4-2 to TRBJ1-4, with D unclear. Between the trimmed V and J ends, which lost 1 base and 5 bases, there was a span of 11 bases. CDR3 length: 15 residues. CDR1 is LGHNA and CDR2 is YNFKEQ in the germline V gene. CDR3 residues: CASSQGPGPNEKLFF. Here the CDR3 DNA reads TGTGCCAGCAGCCAAGGGCCCGGGCCCAATGAAAAACTGTTTTTT.

This clone came up many times. This CDR3 is also generated by other DNA sequences in the sample. The J gene is TRBJ1-2, the V gene TRBV5-1; possibly TRBD1 for D (5 bases). This CDR3 comprises 13 residues. Trimming left V 4 bases short and J 5 bases short, with 12 bases between. Germline CDR1 reads SGHRS; CDR2 reads YFSETQ. CDR3 sequence: CASSPGRLYGYTF. The CDR3 DNA follows: TGCGCCAGCAGCCCGGGACGGCTATATGGCTACACCTTC.

The rearrangement links TRBV5-1 to TRBJ2-3, with 9 bases matching TRBD1. The CDR3 spans 18 residues. After removal of 4 bases from V and 0 bases from J, the junction contained 12 bases not matched to a gene. Germline values: CDR1 SGHRS, CDR2 YFSETQ. CDR3 sequence (DNA): TGCGCCAGCAGCCCTCGGGGACAGGGTGTTGGGAGCACAGATACGCAGTATTTT. This codes for CASSPRGQGVGSTDTQYF.

The chain has TRBV7-2 and TRBJ1-1; D gene unclear. V was shortened by 5 bases and J by 1 base, with 11 bases between the two germline ends. Per germline, CDR1 SGHTA and CDR2 FQGNSA. The CDR3 length is 14 residues. The chain's CDR3 is CASSPSGRNTEAFF. For the CDR3, the DNA is TGTGCCAGCAGCCCCTCCGGGCGGAACACTGAAGCTTTCTTT.

The chain couples TRBV13 to TRBJ2-7; no firm D call. Trimming shortened V by 3 bases and J by 0 bases, and 6 bases separated the two germline ends. Germline loops: CDR1 PRHDT, CDR2 FYEKMQ (reference sequence). The CDR3 contains 13 residues. In DNA, the CDR3 is TGTGCCAGCAGCTTGCCGAGCTCCTACGAGCAGTACTTC. Translated: CASSLPSSYEQYF.

This sequence joins TRBV19 and TRBJ1-2; D not certain. The CDR3 has 15 residues. From germline, CDR1 is LNHDA and CDR2 SQIVND (reference sequence). V lost 3 bases and J lost 6, with 17 bases in between. The chain's CDR3 is CASSIGPRRADGYTF. The CDR3 nucleotides are TGTGCCAGTAGTATTGGGCCCAGACGGGCTGATGGCTACACCTTC.

The chain joins TRBV4-2 to TRBJ2-7, with 11 nucleotides matching TRBD2. V dropped 4 bases and J dropped 2; count of bases not matched to a gene: 4. The CDR3 is made up of 15 amino acids. Germline-derived CDR1 and CDR2 are LGHNA and YNFKEQ. The CDR3 loop reads CASSLSGRAPYEQYF. In DNA form, the CDR3 reads TGTGCCAGCAGCCTTAGCGGGAGGGCCCCCTACGAGCAGTACTTC.

The chain has TRBV13 and TRBJ2-3; TRBD2 aligns across 9 bases. CDR1 and CDR2 from the germline V gene are PRHDT and FYEKMQ (reference sequence). The CDR3 is 16 residues long. After removal of 5 bases from V and 4 bases from J, the junction contained 10 bases not matched to a gene. The CDR3 DNA follows: TGTGCCAGCAGCCACCCCTGGGCGGGGGGGGCAGATACGCAGTATTTT. It codes for CASSHPWAGGADTQYF.

This clone came up a few times. The V gene is TRBV6-5, the J gene TRBJ1-6; maybe TRBD1 (5 bases). Germline lookup yields CDR1 MNHEY and CDR2 SVGAGI. The CDR3 has 14 amino acids. Trimming took off 8 bases at V and 9 bases at J, with 17 bases between the two ends. The CDR3: CASGPPDGGSPLHF. The DNA for the CDR3 is TGTGCCAGCGGACCCCCGGACGGGGGTTCACCCCTCCACTTT.

This chain uses TRBV5-4 with TRBJ2-1; 7 bases fit TRBD2. Germline-derived CDR1 and CDR2 are SGHNT and YYREEE (reference sequence). CDR3 size: 15 residues. J lost 6 bases, V lost 3 bases, and 9 bases had no gene match. This chain's CDR3 is CASSSHGGFGNEQFF. CDR3 coding DNA: TGTGCCAGCAGCTCCCACGGGGGGTTCGGCAATGAGCAGTTCTTC.

This chain uses TRBV6-5 with TRBJ1-6; no reliable D call. CDR1 is MNHEY and CDR2 is SVGAGI in the germline V gene. V lost 6 bases, J lost 7 bases, and 13 bases lay in between. The CDR3 is 14 residues long. The CDR3 DNA reads TGTGCCAGCAGCCTAGGACTCGTCAATTCACCCCTCCACTTT. Translating it yields CASSLGLVNSPLHF.

V and J are TRBV6-5 and TRBJ1-5, with TRBD1 matching over 9 bases. Trimming took 5 bases from V and 5 from J; bases not matched to a gene: 1. The CDR3 runs to 13 residues. Germline CDR1 reads MNHEY; CDR2 reads SVGAGI. The CDR3 DNA reads as TGTGCCAGCAGTGGGGACAGGGATCAGCCCCAGCATTTT. Its protein product is CASSGDRDQPQHF.

This clone was counted a few times. The chain combines TRBV10-3 with TRBJ1-3; 7 bases are a match to TRBD1. The CDR3 totals 17 residues. J was trimmed by 4 bases and V by 0 bases; bases with no gene match: 9. Germline CDR1 reads ENHRY; CDR2 reads SYGVKD. The CDR3, as DNA: TGTGCCATCAGTGAGTCGCGGGGACAGTTTAGGGGAAACACCATATATTTT. Protein product: CAISESRGQFRGNTIYF.

This clone occurred a few times. The V call is TRBV18, the J call TRBJ2-7; D uncertain. V was clipped by 1 base and J by 5 bases, with 12 bases between them. Per the germline V gene, CDR1 is KGHSH and CDR2 is LQKENI. This CDR3 has 14 residues. In nucleotides, the CDR3 is TGTGCCAGCTCACCACGGGGTCTCGGCAACGAGCAGTACTTC. This gives the protein CASSPRGLGNEQYF.

J is TRBJ1-6 and V is TRBV30; D may be TRBD1 (5 bases). V lost 3 bases to trimming and J lost 10 bases, with 16 bases between them. Germline loops: CDR1 GTSNPN, CDR2 SVGIG (reference sequence). The CDR3 sequence is 14 residues long. The CDR3 reads CAWRGLVAGSPLHF. CDR3 nucleotide sequence: TGTGCCTGGAGGGGGCTCGTGGCGGGATCACCCCTCCACTTT. The full variable domain, in which reference TRBV30 and TRBJ1-6 provide the parts outside the CDR3, is SQTIHQWPATLVQPVGSPLSLECTVEGTSNPNLYWYRQAAGRGLQLLFYSVGIGQISSEVPQNLSASRPQDRQFILSSKKLLLSDSGFYLCAWRGLVAGSPLHFGNGTRLTVT.

This chain uses TRBV18 with TRBJ2-1; 7 bases line up with TRBD2. J gave up 0 bases and V 0 bases, and 5 bases lay outside the gene matches. CDR3 length: 17 residues. Germline loops: CDR1 KGHSH, CDR2 LQKENI. The CDR3 coding sequence is TGTGCCAGCTCACCACCCGTAGGCGGGAGCTCCTACAATGAGCAGTTCTTC. Its translation: CASSPPVGGSSYNEQFF.

V gene TRBV19 combines with J gene TRBJ2-7; TRBD1 matches 7 bases. There are 13 residues in the CDR3. The J segment lost 2 bases and the V segment lost 6 bases, leaving 4 bases of the junction unmatched. The germline V gene encodes CDR1 LNHDA and CDR2 SQIVND (reference sequence). CDR3 nucleotide sequence: TGTGCCAGTAGGCGGCAGGGGGCCTACGAGCAGTACTTC. Translating gives CASRRQGAYEQYF.

The J gene is TRBJ2-1, the V gene TRBV11-2, with D possibly being TRBD2 (6 bases). V lost 5 bases and J 5 bases, leaving 16 bases between the germline ends. CDR3 length: 15 amino acids. Germline lookup yields CDR1 SGHAT and CDR2 FQNNGV. The CDR3 region is CASSPTSTWDNEQFF. CDR3 bases: TGTGCCAGCAGCCCAACTAGCACATGGGACAATGAGCAGTTCTTC.

The chain employs TRBV6-5 and TRBJ2-7; D possibly corresponds to TRBD1 (5 bases). This CDR3 contains 16 residues. Germline lookup yields CDR1 MNHEY and CDR2 SVGAGI. The V end was cut by 4 bases, the J end by 4 bases, with 20 bases between. The CDR3 sequence is CASSLGSRGASYEQYF. CDR3 sequence (DNA): TGTGCCAGCAGTTTGGGGTCTCGTGGGGCTTCATACGAGCAGTACTTC.